This T cell receptor beta chain was profiled in a study of graft-versus-host responses after intestinal transplantation. The wider study: All recipients got anti-thymocyte globulin induction, then tacrolimus and steroids for approximately 3 years. Findings and limits, study-wide: Peak GvH clone levels in circulation were associated with early post-transplant HvG declines. Present in recipient marrow, GvH clones included some that appeared first in ileum or blood.

Only a few counts were recorded for this clone. The CDR3 is 14 amino acids. Trimming shortened V by 8 bases and J by 2 bases, and 15 bases separated the two germline ends. CDR1 and CDR2 (germline): MNHNS, SASEGT. Only in-frame clones appear in the TCRdb table, and some are missing; sequencing was by immunoSEQ multiplex PCR. The data show about 15,000 clones, approximately 30% seen once. The specimen was alloreactive CD4+ T cells from a mixed lymphocyte reaction culture, collected before intestinal transplant. Noted subset: CFSE-low proliferating T cells sorted from approximately six-day pre-transplant mixed lymphocyte reaction (GvH or HvG direction). This TCR was recovered from a human patient who received an intestinal transplant. The chain combines TRBV6-1 with TRBJ1-1; perhaps TRBD1 as D (6 bases). The CDR3 loop is CASGSRGLNTEAFF. As DNA, the CDR3 is TGTGCCAGCGGTTCCAGGGGCCTCAACACTGAAGCTTTCTTT.